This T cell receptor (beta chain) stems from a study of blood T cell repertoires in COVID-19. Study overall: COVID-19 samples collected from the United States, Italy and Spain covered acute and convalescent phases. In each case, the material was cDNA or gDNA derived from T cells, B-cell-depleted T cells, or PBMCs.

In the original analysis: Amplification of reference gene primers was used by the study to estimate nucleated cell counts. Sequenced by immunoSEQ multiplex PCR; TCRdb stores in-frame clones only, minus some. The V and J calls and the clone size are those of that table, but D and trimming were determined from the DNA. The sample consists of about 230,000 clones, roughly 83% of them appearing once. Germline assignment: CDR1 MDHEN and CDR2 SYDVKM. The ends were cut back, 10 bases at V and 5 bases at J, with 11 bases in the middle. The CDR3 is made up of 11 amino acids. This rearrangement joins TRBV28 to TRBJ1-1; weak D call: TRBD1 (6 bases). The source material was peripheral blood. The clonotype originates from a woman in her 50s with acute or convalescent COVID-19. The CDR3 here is CAIQGPTEAFF. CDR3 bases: TGTGCCATACAGGGTCCGACTGAAGCTTTCTTT.